These 17 T cell receptor beta chains were all obtained from the same sample, sequenced in a study of response to subunit inactivated influenza vaccine. TCRdb re-called the RT-PCR reads with MiXCR, one entry per CDR3 protein. This sample has some 570,000 distinct CDR3 sequences, with around 10% found just once. In addition, the sample was reused for a study of T cells expressing NK-cell markers. In that study: Researchers built TCR beta cDNA using 5'RACE template switching with UMIs.

This specimen was PBMCs from blood, taken on the day of vaccination. Receptors originate from a man aged 50-59 years who received an inactivated influenza vaccine.

This clonotype was detected ten times or more. The CDR3 nucleotides read TGCAGCGTTGTGATAAGCGGGAGCAACACCGGGGAGCTGTTTTTT. Its translation is CSVVISGSNTGELFF. This chain connects TRBV29-1 to TRBJ2-2, with 8 nucleotides matching TRBD2. This CDR3 is 15 amino acids long. Germline V gene data show CDR1 as SQVTM and CDR2 as ANQGSEA. The J segment lost 2 bases and the V segment lost 4 bases, leaving 6 bases of the junction unmatched.

V gene TRBV4-1 combines with J gene TRBJ1-5; D unclear. CDR3 length: 14 residues. The germline gives CDR1 MGHRA, CDR2 YSYEKL. The V and J ends lost 1 base and 5 bases respectively, with 9 bases between them. The DNA for the CDR3 is TGCGCCAGCAGCCAAGTTGAGGGTTATCAGCCCCAGCATTTT. This encodes CASSQVEGYQPQHF.

This clonotype was counted many times. This chain links TRBV6-2 or TRBV6-3 with TRBJ1-4, with D possibly TRBD1 on 6 matching bases. V shed 5 bases and J shed 8 bases, with 15 bases lying between them. The CDR3 has 14 amino acids. The germline V gene has CDR1 MNHEY and CDR2 SVGEGT. CDR3 coding DNA: TGTGCCAGCAGTAACAGGGAGACGGTCGAAAAACTGTTTTTT. Protein product: CASSNRETVEKLFF.

This clonotype was recorded at least ten times. The CDR3: CASSYSSRPGNTIYF. CDR3 coding DNA: TGTGCCAGCAGTTACTCCTCACGGCCGGGAAACACCATATATTTT. V usage is TRBV6-5 and J usage is TRBJ1-3; no firm D call. The CDR3 spans 15 residues. Germline V gene lookup returns CDR1 MNHEY and CDR2 SVGAGI. Trimming took off 0 bases at V and 4 bases at J, with 10 bases between the two ends.

This clonotype was found many times. The chain recombines TRBV5-1 with TRBJ1-5, with D possibly TRBD1 on 5 matching bases. CDR1 and CDR2 from the germline V gene are SGHRS and YFSETQ. The CDR3 is made up of 13 amino acids. Trimming took 4 bases from V and 5 from J, leaving 10 bases between them. Here the CDR3 reads CASSPGPDQPQHF. CDR3 in DNA: TGCGCCAGCAGCCCGGGACCTGATCAGCCCCAGCATTTT.

This clonotype was counted between two and nine times. This chain joins TRBV19 and TRBJ2-7, with a tentative D call TRBD2 (6 bases). The germline gives CDR1 LNHDA, CDR2 SQIVND (reference sequence). CDR3 length: 11 residues. Trimming shortened V by 8 bases and J by 7 bases, and 12 bases separated the two germline ends. The CDR3 coding sequence is TGTGCCAGTTCTGGTCGGGGGGAGCAGTACTTC. Translation gives CASSGRGEQYF.

The chain employs TRBV12-3 or TRBV12-4 and TRBJ2-3, with 15 nucleotides matching TRBD2. The CDR3 totals 17 residues. With 6 bases clipped from V and 5 bases from J, the junction kept 9 bases outside the gene matches. CDR3 residues: CASSPWTSGGEGDTQYF. CDR3 DNA sequence: TGTGCCAGCAGCCCCTGGACTAGCGGGGGGGAGGGAGATACGCAGTATTTT.

This clonotype has just a few counts. The V and J genes are TRBV20-1 and TRBJ1-1; possibly TRBD1 for D (5 bases). The V gene lost 3 bases and the J gene lost 7 bases, with 21 bases spanning the gap. CDR1 DFQATT and CDR2 SNEGSKA come from the germline V gene (reference sequence). The CDR3 extends over 15 amino acids. Here the CDR3 reads CSASGFDTGIGEAFF. Written as DNA, the CDR3 is TGCAGTGCTAGCGGTTTCGACACAGGTATAGGTGAAGCTTTCTTT.

V is TRBV12-3 or TRBV12-4 and J is TRBJ2-2; D may be TRBD2 (6 bases). This CDR3 has 15 amino acids. Trimming cost V 6 bases and J 0 bases, with 11 bases left between them. DNA of the CDR3: TGTGCCAGCAGAATTACTAGCTCGAACACCGGGGAGCTGTTTTTT. The encoded protein is CASRITSSNTGELFF.

V and J are TRBV5-6 and TRBJ2-5, with 11 bases lining up with TRBD2. Germline CDR1 SGHDT, CDR2 YYEEEE. V was pared by 1 base and J by 5 bases, with 10 bases of the junction left unmatched. The CDR3 extends over 17 amino acids. CDR3 DNA: TGTGCCAGCAGCTTGTTCCGTACTAGCGGGAGTCGGGAGACCCAGTACTTC. Translated, it gives CASSLFRTSGSRETQYF.

The chain joins TRBV18 to TRBJ1-1; D uncertain. The CDR3 length is 15 residues. Trimming cost V 1 base and J 1 base, with 10 bases left between them. Germline V gives CDR1 KGHSH, CDR2 LQKENI. CDR3 bases: TGTGCCAGCTCACCACTAGCCAGACCGAACACTGAAGCTTTCTTT. Translated, it gives CASSPLARPNTEAFF.

This clonotype was counted only a few times. J is TRBJ1-1 and V is TRBV6-5; TRBD1 aligns across 9 bases. The germline CDR1 and CDR2 sequences are MNHEY and SVGAGI. The CDR3 covers 16 residues. The trim removed 1 base at V and 3 bases at J, leaving 6 bases unmatched. The chain's CDR3 is CASSYYRGRGDTEAFF. CDR3 in DNA: TGTGCCAGCAGTTACTACAGGGGGCGCGGGGACACTGAAGCTTTCTTT.

The J gene is TRBJ1-1, the V gene TRBV12-3 or TRBV12-4; perhaps TRBD1 as D (5 bases). V was clipped by 3 bases and J by 4 bases, with 15 bases between them. This CDR3 region has 15 residues. CDR3 sequence: CASSFGAAGFTEAFF. The CDR3 DNA follows: TGTGCCAGCAGTTTCGGGGCTGCGGGGTTCACTGAAGCTTTCTTT.

This sequence joins TRBV30 and TRBJ2-3; 8 nucleotides agree with TRBD2. The CDR3 length is 15 residues. Trimming at V came to 3 bases and at J to 1 base, leaving 6 bases not matched to a gene. CDR1 is GTSNPN and CDR2 is SVGIG in the germline V gene (reference sequence). The DNA of the CDR3 is TGTGCCTGGAGACCACGGGGGGGTGGCACAGATACGCAGTATTTT. Amino acids: CAWRPRGGGTDTQYF.

The chain couples TRBV20-1 to TRBJ1-4; D perhaps matches TRBD1 (5 bases). Germline V gene sequence: CDR1 DFQATT, CDR2 SNEGSKA (reference sequence). CDR3 length: 12 amino acids. The CDR3 DNA is TGCGGCCTGACAGAGACTAATGAAAAACTGTTTTTT. Translated, it gives CGLTETNEKLFF.

This rearrangement joins TRBV7-2 to TRBJ2-1; TRBD2 aligns across 13 bases. CDR1 is SGHTA and CDR2 is FQGNSA in the germline V gene. V lost 5 bases to trimming and J lost 10 bases; unmatched junction nucleotides: 11. The CDR3 consists of 16 residues. The CDR3 coding sequence is TGTGCCAGCAGCCAAGGACTAGCGGGAGTACTGGACGAGCAGTTCTTC. Translation gives CASSQGLAGVLDEQFF. The whole variable domain, remainder taken from reference TRBV7-2 and TRBJ2-1, is GAGVSQSPSNKVTEKGKDVELRCDPISGHTALYWYRQSLGQGLEFLIYFQGNSAPDKSGLPSDRFSAERTGGSVSTLTIQRTQQEDSAVYLCASSQGLAGVLDEQFFGPGTRLTVL.

Only a few counts were recorded for this clonotype. The rearrangement uses TRBV15 and TRBJ2-7; D is ambiguous. Germline CDR1 is LNHNV and CDR2 is YYDKDF (reference sequence). Trimming took 3 bases from V and 2 from J, leaving 8 bases between them. The CDR3 is made up of 13 amino acids. The CDR3: CATSREPTYEQYF. Written as DNA, the CDR3 is TGTGCCACCAGCAGGGAACCGACCTACGAGCAGTACTTC.